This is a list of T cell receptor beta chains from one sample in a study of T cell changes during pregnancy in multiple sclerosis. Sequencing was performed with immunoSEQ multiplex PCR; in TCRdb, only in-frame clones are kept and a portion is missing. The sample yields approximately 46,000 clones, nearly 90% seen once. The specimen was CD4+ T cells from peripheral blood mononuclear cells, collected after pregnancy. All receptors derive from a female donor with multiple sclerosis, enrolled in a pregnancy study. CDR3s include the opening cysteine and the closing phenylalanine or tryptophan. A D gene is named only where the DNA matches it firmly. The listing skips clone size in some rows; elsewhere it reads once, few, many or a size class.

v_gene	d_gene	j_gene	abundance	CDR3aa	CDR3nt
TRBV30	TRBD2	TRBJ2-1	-	CAWSERLSGSSYNEQFF	TGTGCCTGGAGTGAAAGGTTAAGCGGGAGCTCCTACAATGAGCAGTTCTTC
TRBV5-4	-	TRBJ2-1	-	CASSSGNSYNEQFF	TGTGCCAGCAGTTCGGGAAATTCCTACAATGAGCAGTTCTTC
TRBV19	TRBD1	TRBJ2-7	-	CASGQGFGEQYF	TGTGCGTCCGGACAGGGTTTTGGCGAGCAGTACTTC
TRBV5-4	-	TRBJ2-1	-	CASSSAGTPYNEQFF	TGTGCCAGCAGCTCCGCCGGGACACCCTACAATGAGCAGTTCTTC
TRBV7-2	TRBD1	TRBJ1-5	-	CASSLMGQGGDQPQHF	TGTGCCAGCAGCTTAATGGGGCAGGGGGGAGATCAGCCCCAGCATTTT
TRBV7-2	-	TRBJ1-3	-	CASSRTDVFPIYF	TGTGCCAGCAGCCGGACAGACGTCTTCCCCATATATTTT
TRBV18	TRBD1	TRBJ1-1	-	CASSRDREGWRNTEAFF	TGTGCCAGCTCCCGGGACAGGGAAGGATGGAGGAACACTGAAGCTTTCTTT
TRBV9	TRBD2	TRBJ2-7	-	CASSIAGDLLYEQYF	TGTGCCAGCAGCATAGCGGGAGATTTACTCTACGAGCAGTACTTC
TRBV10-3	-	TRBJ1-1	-	CAISGGKNTEAFF	TGTGCCATCAGTGGCGGGAAGAACACTGAAGCTTTCTTT
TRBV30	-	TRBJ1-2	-	CAWRGALPYGYTF	TGTGCCTGGAGGGGGGCTCTCCCTTATGGCTACACCTTC
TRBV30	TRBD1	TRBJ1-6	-	CAWSVTGQGVSPLHF	TGTGCCTGGAGTGTGACCGGGCAGGGGGTCTCACCCCTCCACTTT
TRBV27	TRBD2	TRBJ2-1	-	CASSRRLAGDNEQFF	TGTGCCAGCAGTCGCAGACTAGCGGGGGACAATGAGCAGTTCTTC
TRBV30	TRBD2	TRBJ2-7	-	CAWSEGSGRYEQYF	TGTGCCTGGAGTGAGGGTAGCGGGAGGTACGAGCAGTACTTC
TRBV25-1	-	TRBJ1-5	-	CASSESEGSNQPQHF	TGTGCCAGCAGTGAATCTGAGGGATCTAACCAGCCCCAGCATTTT
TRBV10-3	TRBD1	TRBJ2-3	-	CAIRPGTGEADTQYF	TGTGCCATCAGGCCCGGGACAGGGGAAGCAGATACGCAGTATTTT
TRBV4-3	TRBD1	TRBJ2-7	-	CASSQGQGADEQYF	TGCGCCAGCAGCCAAGGACAGGGGGCAGACGAGCAGTACTTC
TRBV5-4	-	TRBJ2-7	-	CASSLDGARGEQYF	TGTGCCAGCAGCTTGGATGGGGCACGAGGCGAGCAGTACTTC
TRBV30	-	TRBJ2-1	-	CAWSRSGLWNEQFF	TGTGCCTGGAGTCGCAGCGGTTTATGGAATGAGCAGTTCTTC
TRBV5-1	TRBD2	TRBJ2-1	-	CASSLTAGAYNEQFF	TGCGCCAGCAGCTTGACCGCGGGAGCTTACAATGAGCAGTTCTTC
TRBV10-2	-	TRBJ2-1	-	CASPSGEQFF	TGCGCCAGCCCGAGCGGTGAGCAGTTCTTC
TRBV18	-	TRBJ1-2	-	CASSISGANYGYTF	TGTGCCAGCTCGATAAGTGGGGCAAACTATGGCTACACCTTC
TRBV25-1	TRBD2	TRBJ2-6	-	CASSESGGVRGANVLTF	TGTGCCAGCAGTGAATCTGGGGGGGTGAGGGGGGCCAACGTCCTGACTTTC
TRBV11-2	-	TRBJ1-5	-	CASSRGDGNQPQHF	TGTGCCAGCAGCCGCGGGGACGGCAATCAGCCCCAGCATTTT
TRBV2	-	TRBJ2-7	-	CASSSIYEQYF	TGTGCCAGCAGTTCTATCTACGAGCAGTACTTC
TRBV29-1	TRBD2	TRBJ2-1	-	CSGSGGSGRYEQFF	TGCAGCGGATCAGGTGGTAGCGGGAGGTATGAGCAGTTCTTC
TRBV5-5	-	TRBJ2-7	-	CASSAQAIHYEQYF	TGTGCCAGCAGCGCACAGGCGATCCACTACGAGCAGTACTTC
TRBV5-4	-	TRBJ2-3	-	CASSLKSTAVGDTQYF	TGTGCCAGCAGCTTGAAATCTACAGCGGTGGGAGATACGCAGTATTTT
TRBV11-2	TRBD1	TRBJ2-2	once	CASSFLSGGGGGTGELFF	TGTGCCAGCAGCTTCTTATCAGGGGGCGGTGGTGGTACCGGGGAGCTGTTTTTT
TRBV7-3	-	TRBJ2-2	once	CASGRGGSPGTGELFF	TGTGCCAGCGGAAGGGGGGGGAGTCCGGGAACCGGGGAGCTGTTTTTT
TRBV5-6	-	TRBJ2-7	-	CASSSKYEQYF	TGTGCCAGCAGCTCTAAATACGAGCAGTACTTC
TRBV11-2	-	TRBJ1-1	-	CASSARYWAAFF	TGTGCCAGCAGCGCCCGGTATTGGGCGGCTTTCTTT
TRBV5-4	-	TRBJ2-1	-	CASSLDFGSGSNEQFF	TGTGCCAGCAGCTTGGATTTTGGTAGCGGTAGCAATGAGCAGTTCTTC
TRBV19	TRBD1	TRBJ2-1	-	CASSSRTGGIVDEQFF	TGTGCCAGTAGTTCCCGGACAGGGGGGATAGTCGATGAGCAGTTCTTC
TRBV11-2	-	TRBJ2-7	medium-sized	CASSPRGGVYEQYF	TGTGCCAGCAGCCCTCGTGGCGGAGTCTACGAGCAGTACTTC
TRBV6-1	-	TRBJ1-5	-	CASSGTELHSNQPQHF	TGTGCCAGCAGTGGGACAGAGCTACATAGCAATCAGCCCCAGCATTTT
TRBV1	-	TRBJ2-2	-	CTSSQEGVEGLAVYSNTGELFF	TGCACCAGCAGCCAAGAAGGGGTAGAAGGACTAGCGGTGTATTCGAACACCGGGGAGCTGTTTTTT
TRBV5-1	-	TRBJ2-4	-	CASSLTSDRNIQYF	TGCGCCAGCAGCTTGACTTCTGACAGAAACATTCAGTACTTC
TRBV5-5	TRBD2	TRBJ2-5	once	CASSLGLAAQETQYF	TGTGCCAGCAGCTTGGGACTAGCGGCCCAAGAGACCCAGTACTTC
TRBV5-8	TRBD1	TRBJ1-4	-	CASRYYSGTVDEKLFF	TGTGCCAGCAGATATTATTCCGGGACAGTTGATGAAAAACTGTTTTTT
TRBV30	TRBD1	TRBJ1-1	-	CAWRDRDTEAFF	TGTGCTTGGCGGGACAGGGACACTGAAGCTTTCTTT
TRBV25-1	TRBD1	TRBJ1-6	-	CASSLDRDNSPLHF	TGTGCCAGCAGTTTGGACAGGGATAATTCACCCCTCCACTTT